This T cell receptor beta chain is from a study of beta chain features in type 1 diabetes. The V gene lost 4 bases and the J gene lost 7 bases, with 10 bases spanning the gap. This CDR3 spans 11 amino acids. Germline-derived CDR1 and CDR2 are SQVTM and ANQGSEA. The authors reverse transcribed all of the isolated RNA, so sequencing captured expressed TCRB transcripts. Clones were read by immunoSEQ multiplex PCR, and TCRdb kept only the in-frame ones, dropping some. Among around 500,000 clones listed, around 30% were seen once. Specimen: naive CD4+ T cells from blood. The rearrangement uses TRBV29-1 and TRBJ1-2; weak D call: TRBD1 (5 bases). The TCR was taken from a man aged 18 to 35 in good health. The CDR3, as DNA: TGCAGCGTTGGGGGCAGCGTTGGCTACACCTTC. The encoded protein is CSVGGSVGYTF.